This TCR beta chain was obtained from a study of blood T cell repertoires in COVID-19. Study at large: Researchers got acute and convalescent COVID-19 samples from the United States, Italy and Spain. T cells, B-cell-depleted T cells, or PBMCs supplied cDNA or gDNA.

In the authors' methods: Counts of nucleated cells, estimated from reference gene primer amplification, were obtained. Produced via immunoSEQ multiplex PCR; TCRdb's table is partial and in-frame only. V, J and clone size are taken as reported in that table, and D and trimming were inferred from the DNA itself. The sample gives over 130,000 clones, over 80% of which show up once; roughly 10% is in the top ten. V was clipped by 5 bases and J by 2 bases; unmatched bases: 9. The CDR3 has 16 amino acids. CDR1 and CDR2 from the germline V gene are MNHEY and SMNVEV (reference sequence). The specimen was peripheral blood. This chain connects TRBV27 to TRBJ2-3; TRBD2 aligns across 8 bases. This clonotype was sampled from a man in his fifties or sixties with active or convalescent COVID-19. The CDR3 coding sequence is TGTGCCAGCAGTCCCCTTCGCGGGAGGCCCACAGATACGCAGTATTTT. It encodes CASSPLRGRPTDTQYF.